Sequencing of this T cell receptor (beta chain) was carried out in a study of cytomegalovirus exposure and HLA in healthy donors. Study results and limitations: A further, later analysis showed that HLA-associated TCR beta chains (compared with equally common others) were more clonally expanded.

Comment on this clone: Its target is not known.

V was pared by 1 base and J by 1 base, with 0 bases of the junction left unmatched. This CDR3 comprises 16 residues. Per the germline V gene, CDR1 is SGHTA and CDR2 is FQGNSA. With 60 Vbeta and 13 Jbeta primers, the PCR was carried out. TCRdb's table, derived via immunoSEQ multiplex PCR, lists solely in-frame clones and lacks some. The data show about 160,000 clones, roughly 77% seen once. This clonotype was sampled from a woman between 45 and 60 years old in good health and CMV-seropositive. The sample was PBMCs. The rearrangement links TRBV7-2 to TRBJ2-2; 10 positions match TRBD2. CDR3 nucleotides: TGTGCCAGCAGCTTAGTAGCGGGGGGGAACACCGGGGAGCTGTTTTTT. It encodes CASSLVAGGNTGELFF. Complete variable domain (other parts from reference TRBV7-2 and TRBJ2-2): GAGVSQSPSNKVTEKGKDVELRCDPISGHTALYWYRQSLGQGLEFLIYFQGNSAPDKSGLPSDRFSAERTGGSVSTLTIQRTQQEDSAVYLCASSLVAGGNTGELFFGEGSRLTVL.